This TCR beta chain was captured in a study of graft-versus-host responses after intestinal transplantation. Turning to this clone: What it binds is not known.

Assay used: immunoSEQ multiplex PCR; TCRdb lists only in-frame clones, some missing. Seen here are some 39,000 clones, 90% to 95% observed once, and the top ten hold 0.2% to 0.25%. Germline V gene data show CDR1 as SNHLY and CDR2 as FYNNEI. V trimming: 1 base; J trimming: 5 bases; junction bases outside the gene matches: 7. This CDR3 is built from 17 residues. The chain links TRBV2 to TRBJ2-2; 10 nucleotides agree with TRBD2. Sample: unstimulated CD8+ T cells sorted from spleen or lymph node cells, taken before transplant. The TCR was taken from a human donor who was the organ donor for an intestinal transplant. In DNA form, the CDR3 reads TGTGCCAGCAGTGAAGAAGCGGGGGGGCCATGGACCGGGGAGCTGTTTTTT. It encodes CASSEEAGGPWTGELFF.